This T cell receptor beta chain was recovered during a study of beta chain features in type 1 diabetes. The study, taken as a whole, reports: Insertion counts at VDJ junctions were lower in type 1 diabetes patients, who also showed more deletions there.

This CDR3 spans 13 amino acids. Germline V CDR1 and CDR2: MNHEY, SMNVEV (reference sequence). Trimming shortened V by 3 bases and J by 2 bases, and 8 bases separated the two germline ends. To note about this clone: The target antigen is unknown.

Sequenced material consisted of expressed TCRB transcripts (all of the isolated RNA was reverse transcribed). Profiled with immunoSEQ multiplex PCR; TCRdb holds only in-frame clones, not every one. In the table there are some 270,000 clones, 11% to 15% of which are singletons. This clonotype was sampled from a woman aged 40 to 50 in good health. The chain links TRBV27 to TRBJ2-7, with unresolved D. Specimen: naive CD4+ T cells from blood. In nucleotides, the CDR3 is TGTGCCAGCAGTTTCAACTTTCCCTACGAGCAGTACTTC. The encoded protein is CASSFNFPYEQYF.